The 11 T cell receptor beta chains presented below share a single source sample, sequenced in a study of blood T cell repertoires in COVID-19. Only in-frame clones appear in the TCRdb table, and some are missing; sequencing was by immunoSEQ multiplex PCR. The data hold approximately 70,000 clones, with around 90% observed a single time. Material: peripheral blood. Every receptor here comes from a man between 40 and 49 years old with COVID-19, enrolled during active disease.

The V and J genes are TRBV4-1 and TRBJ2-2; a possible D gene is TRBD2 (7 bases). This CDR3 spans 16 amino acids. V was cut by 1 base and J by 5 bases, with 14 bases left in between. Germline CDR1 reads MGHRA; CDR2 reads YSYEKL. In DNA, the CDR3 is TGCGCCAGCAGCCAAGGGTCGGGGGGCCGGACCGGGGAGCTGTTTTTT. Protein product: CASSQGSGGRTGELFF.

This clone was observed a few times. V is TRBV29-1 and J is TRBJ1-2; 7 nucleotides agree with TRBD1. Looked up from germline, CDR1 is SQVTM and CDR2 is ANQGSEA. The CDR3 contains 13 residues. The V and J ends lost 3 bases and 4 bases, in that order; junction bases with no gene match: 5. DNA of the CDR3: TGCAGCGTTGAGCCCAGGGGGACCTATGGCTACACCTTC. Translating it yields CSVEPRGTYGYTF.

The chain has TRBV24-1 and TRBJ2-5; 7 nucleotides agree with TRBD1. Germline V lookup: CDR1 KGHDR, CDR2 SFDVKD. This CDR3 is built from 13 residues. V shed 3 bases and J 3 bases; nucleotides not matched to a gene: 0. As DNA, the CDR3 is TGTGCCACCAGTGATACAGGGGAAGAGACCCAGTACTTC. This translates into CATSDTGEETQYF.

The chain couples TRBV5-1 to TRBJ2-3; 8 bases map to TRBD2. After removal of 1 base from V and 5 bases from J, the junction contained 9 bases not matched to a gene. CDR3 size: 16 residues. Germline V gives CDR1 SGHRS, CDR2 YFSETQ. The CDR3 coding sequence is TGCGCCAGCAGCTTGATTCCCGGGGGGGCCTTAGATACGCAGTATTTT. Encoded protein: CASSLIPGGALDTQYF. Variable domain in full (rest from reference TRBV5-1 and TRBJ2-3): KAGVTQTPRYLIKTRGQQVTLSCSPISGHRSVSWYQQTPGQGLQFLFEYFSETQRNKGNFPGRFSGRQFSNSRSEMNVSTLELGDSALYLCASSLIPGGALDTQYFGPGTRLTVL.

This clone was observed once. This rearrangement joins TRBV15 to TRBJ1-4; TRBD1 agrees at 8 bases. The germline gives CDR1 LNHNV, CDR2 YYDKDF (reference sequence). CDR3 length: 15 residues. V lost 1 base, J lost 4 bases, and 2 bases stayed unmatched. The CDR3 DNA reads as TGTGCCACCAGCAGAGGGGACAGGAATAATGAAAAACTGTTTTTT. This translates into CATSRGDRNNEKLFF.

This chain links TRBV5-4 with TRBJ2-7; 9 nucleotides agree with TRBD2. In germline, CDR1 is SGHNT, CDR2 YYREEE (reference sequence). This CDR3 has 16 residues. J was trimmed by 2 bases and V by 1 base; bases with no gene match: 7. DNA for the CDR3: TGTGCCAGCAGCTTGACCATAGCGGGGGCCACCTACGAGCAGTACTTC. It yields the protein CASSLTIAGATYEQYF.

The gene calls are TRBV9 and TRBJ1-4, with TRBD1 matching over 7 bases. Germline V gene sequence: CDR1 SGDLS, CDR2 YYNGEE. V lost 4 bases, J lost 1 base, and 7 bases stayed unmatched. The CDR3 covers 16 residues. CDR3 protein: CASSSETGRTNEKLFF. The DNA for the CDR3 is TGTGCCAGCAGCTCCGAGACAGGGCGAACTAATGAAAAACTGTTTTTT.

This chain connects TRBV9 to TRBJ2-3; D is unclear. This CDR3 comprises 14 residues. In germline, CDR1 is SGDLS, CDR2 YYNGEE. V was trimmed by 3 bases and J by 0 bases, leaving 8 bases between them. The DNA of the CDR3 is TGTGCCAGCAGCGCCGGTCCAAGCACAGATACGCAGTATTTT. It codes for CASSAGPSTDTQYF.

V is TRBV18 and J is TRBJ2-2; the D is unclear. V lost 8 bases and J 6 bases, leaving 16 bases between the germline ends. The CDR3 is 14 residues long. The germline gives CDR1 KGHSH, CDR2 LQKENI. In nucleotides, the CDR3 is TGTGCCAGCCCGCTGCCCGACGGGTCCGGGGAGCTGTTTTTT. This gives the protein CASPLPDGSGELFF. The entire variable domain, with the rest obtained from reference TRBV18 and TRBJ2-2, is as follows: NAGVMQNPRHLVRRRGQEARLRCSPMKGHSHVYWYRQLPEEGLKFMVYLQKENIIDESGMPKERFSAEFPKEGPSILRIQQVVRGDSAAYFCASPLPDGSGELFFGEGSRLTVL.

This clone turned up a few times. CDR3 coding DNA: TGTGCCAGCAGTGAAGGGGGCAGGGTGGACACTGAAGCTTTCTTT. This gives the protein CASSEGGRVDTEAFF. The chain employs TRBV2 and TRBJ1-1; D might be TRBD1 (5 bases). The V end lost 1 base, the J end lost 3 bases, and 12 bases lay between the germline ends. From germline, CDR1 is SNHLY and CDR2 FYNNEI. CDR3 size: 15 residues.

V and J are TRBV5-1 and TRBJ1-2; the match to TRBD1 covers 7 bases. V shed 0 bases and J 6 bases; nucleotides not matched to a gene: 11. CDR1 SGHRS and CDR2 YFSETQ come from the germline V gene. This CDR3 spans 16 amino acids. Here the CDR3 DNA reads TGCGCCAGCAGCTTGGATCCGGGACAGCTACGGGATGGCTACACCTTC. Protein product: CASSLDPGQLRDGYTF.